This T cell receptor beta chain was sequenced in a study of CD8+ T cells in alopecia areata. In this sample, this clone turned up a few times. As yet, its antigen is unknown. CDR1 is SGHTA, CDR2 FQGTGA, per germline. The CDR3 has 15 residues. After removal of 0 bases from V and 8 bases from J, the junction contained 5 bases not matched to a gene. RNA extraction and reverse transcription yielded cDNA as sequencing template. TCRdb's copy holds only in-frame clones and misses some; the assay was immunoSEQ multiplex PCR. Here the sample spans about 23,000 clones, approximately 52% being singletons. Alopecia areata patients gave lesional scalp punch biopsies and peripheral blood samples. The study's findings and limits: Against the mouse data, patients shared TCRs less clearly, possibly for HLA reasons. For lesional scalp, especially alopecia totalis/universalis, clonality was higher than in normal scalp.

This clonotype was sampled from a human donor with alopecia areata. Sequencing was performed on NKG2D-high CD8+ T cells sorted from blood. V and J are TRBV7-3 and TRBJ2-1, with 9 bases lining up with TRBD2. In DNA form, the CDR3 reads TGTGCCAGCAGCTTAACCGGCGGGAGGGCGGATGAGCAGTTCTTC. Protein sequence: CASSLTGGRADEQFF.